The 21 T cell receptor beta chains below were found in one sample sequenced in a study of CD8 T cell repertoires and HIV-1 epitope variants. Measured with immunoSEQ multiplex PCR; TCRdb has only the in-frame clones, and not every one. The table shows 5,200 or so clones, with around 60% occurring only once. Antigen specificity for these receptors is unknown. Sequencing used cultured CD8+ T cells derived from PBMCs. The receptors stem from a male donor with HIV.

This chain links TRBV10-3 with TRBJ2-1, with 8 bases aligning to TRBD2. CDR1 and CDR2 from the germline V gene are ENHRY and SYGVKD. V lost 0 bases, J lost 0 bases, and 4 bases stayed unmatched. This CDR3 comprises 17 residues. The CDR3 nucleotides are TGTGCCATCAGTGAGTCGACGGCGGGGGGCTCCTACAATGAGCAGTTCTTC. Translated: CAISESTAGGSYNEQFF.

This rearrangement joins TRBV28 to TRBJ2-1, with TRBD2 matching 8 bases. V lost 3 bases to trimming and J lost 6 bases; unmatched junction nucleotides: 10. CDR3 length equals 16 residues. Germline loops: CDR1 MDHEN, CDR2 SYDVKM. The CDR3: CASSLWGLDLGNEQFF. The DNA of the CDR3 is TGTGCCAGCAGTTTGTGGGGACTAGATCTGGGCAATGAGCAGTTCTTC.

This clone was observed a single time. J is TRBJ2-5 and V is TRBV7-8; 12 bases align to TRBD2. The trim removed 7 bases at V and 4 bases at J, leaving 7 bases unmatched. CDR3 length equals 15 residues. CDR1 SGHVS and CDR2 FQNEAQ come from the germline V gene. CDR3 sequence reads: CASTRTSGVRETQYF. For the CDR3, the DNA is TGTGCCAGCACCAGGACTAGCGGGGTTCGAGAGACCCAGTACTTC. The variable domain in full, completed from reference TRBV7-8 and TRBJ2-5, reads GAGVSQSPRYKVAKRGQDVALRCDPISGHVSLFWYQQALGQGPEFLTYFQNEAQLDKSGLPSDRFFAERPEGSVSTLKIQRTQQEDSAVYLCASTRTSGVRETQYFGPGTRLLVL.

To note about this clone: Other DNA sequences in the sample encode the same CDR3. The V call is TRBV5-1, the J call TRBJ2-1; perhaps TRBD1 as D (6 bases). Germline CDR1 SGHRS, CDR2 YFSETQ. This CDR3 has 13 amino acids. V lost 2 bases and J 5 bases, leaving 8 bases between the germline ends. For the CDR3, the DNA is TGCGCCAGCAGCTTCCAGGGGCACAATGAGCAGTTCTTC. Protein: CASSFQGHNEQFF. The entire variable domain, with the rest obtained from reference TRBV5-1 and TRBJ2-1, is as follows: KAGVTQTPRYLIKTRGQQVTLSCSPISGHRSVSWYQQTPGQGLQFLFEYFSETQRNKGNFPGRFSGRQFSNSRSEMNVSTLELGDSALYLCASSFQGHNEQFFGPGTRLTVL.

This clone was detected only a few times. The CDR3 DNA sequence: TGTGCCAGCAGCTTAACACAGGGCCCCTCGGATGAGCAGTTCTTC. Translation gives CASSLTQGPSDEQFF. The chain carries TRBV7-8 and TRBJ2-1; tentative D call: TRBD1 (6 bases). CDR1 SGHVS and CDR2 FQNEAQ come from the germline V gene. V was shortened by 2 bases and J by 8 bases, with 16 bases between the two germline ends. The CDR3 consists of 15 residues.

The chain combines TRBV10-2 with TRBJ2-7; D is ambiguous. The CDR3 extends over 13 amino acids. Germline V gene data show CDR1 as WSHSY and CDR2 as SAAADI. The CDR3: CVSSSSVWYEQYF. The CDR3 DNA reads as TGCGTCAGTAGTAGTTCGGTTTGGTACGAGCAGTACTTC.

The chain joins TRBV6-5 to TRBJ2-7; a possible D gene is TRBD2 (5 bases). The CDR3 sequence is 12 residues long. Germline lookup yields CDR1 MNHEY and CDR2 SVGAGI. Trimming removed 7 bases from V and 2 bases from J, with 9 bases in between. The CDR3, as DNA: TGTGCCAGCACGGGAATTACCTACGAGCAGTACTTC. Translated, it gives CASTGITYEQYF.

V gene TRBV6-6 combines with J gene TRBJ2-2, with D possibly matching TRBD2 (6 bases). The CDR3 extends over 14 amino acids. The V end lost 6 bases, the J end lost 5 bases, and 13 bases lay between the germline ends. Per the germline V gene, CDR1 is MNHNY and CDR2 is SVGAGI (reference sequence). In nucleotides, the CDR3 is TGTGCCAGCAGGGGGCTAGCGCTTACCGGGGAGCTGTTTTTT. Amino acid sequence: CASRGLALTGELFF.

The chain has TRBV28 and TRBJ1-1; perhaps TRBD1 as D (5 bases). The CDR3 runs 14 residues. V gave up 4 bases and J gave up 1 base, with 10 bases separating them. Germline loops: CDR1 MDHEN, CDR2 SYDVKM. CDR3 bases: TGTGCCAGCAGTTGGGGGGACGGGAACACTGAAGCTTTCTTT. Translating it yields CASSWGDGNTEAFF.

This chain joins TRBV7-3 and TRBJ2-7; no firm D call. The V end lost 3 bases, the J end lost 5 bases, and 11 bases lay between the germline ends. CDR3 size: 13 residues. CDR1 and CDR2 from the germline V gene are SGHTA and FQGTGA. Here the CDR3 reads CASSLSHGNEQYF. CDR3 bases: TGTGCCAGCAGCTTGAGCCACGGAAACGAGCAGTACTTC.

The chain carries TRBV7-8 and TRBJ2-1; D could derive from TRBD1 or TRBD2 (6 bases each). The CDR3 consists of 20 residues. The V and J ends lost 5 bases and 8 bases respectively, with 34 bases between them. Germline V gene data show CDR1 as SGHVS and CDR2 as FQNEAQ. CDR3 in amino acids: CASSLPGHRAGTGALDEQFF. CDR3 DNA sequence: TGTGCCAGCAGCCTACCGGGACATCGGGCCGGCACGGGAGCTCTTGATGAGCAGTTCTTC. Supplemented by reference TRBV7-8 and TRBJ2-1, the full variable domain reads GAGVSQSPRYKVAKRGQDVALRCDPISGHVSLFWYQQALGQGPEFLTYFQNEAQLDKSGLPSDRFFAERPEGSVSTLKIQRTQQEDSAVYLCASSLPGHRAGTGALDEQFFGPGTRLTVL.

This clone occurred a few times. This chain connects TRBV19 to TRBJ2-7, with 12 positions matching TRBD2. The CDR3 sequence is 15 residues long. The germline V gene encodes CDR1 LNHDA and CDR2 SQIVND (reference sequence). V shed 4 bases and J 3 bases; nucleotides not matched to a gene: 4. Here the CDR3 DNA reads TGTGCCAGTAGTACACTAGCGGGAGGAAACTACGAGCAGTACTTC. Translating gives CASSTLAGGNYEQYF.

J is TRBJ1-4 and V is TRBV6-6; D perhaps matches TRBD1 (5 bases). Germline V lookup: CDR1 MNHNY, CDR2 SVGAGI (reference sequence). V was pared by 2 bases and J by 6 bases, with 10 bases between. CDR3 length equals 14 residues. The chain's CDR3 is CASSYTWGDEKLFF. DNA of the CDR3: TGTGCCAGCAGTTACACCTGGGGGGATGAAAAACTGTTTTTT.

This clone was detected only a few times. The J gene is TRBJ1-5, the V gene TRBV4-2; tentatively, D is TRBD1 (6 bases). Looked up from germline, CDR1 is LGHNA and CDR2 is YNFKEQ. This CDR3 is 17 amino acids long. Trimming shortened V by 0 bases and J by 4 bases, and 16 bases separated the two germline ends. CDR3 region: CASSQDLGGTLNQPQHF. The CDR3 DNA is TGTGCCAGCAGCCAAGATCTGGGCGGGACACTTAATCAGCCCCAGCATTTT.

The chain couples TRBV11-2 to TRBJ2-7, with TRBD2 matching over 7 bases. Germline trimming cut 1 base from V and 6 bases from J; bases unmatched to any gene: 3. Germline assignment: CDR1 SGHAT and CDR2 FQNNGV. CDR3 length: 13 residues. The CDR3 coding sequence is TGTGCCAGCAGCTTAGTTGGGGGGGGCGAGCAGTACTTC. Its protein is CASSLVGGGEQYF.

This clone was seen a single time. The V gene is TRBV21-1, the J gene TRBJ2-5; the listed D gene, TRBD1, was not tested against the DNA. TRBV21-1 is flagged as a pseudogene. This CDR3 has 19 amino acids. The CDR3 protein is CASSNGQGANRGRGETQYF. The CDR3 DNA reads TGTGCCAGCAGCAACGGTCAAGGGGCCAACAGGGGGCGGGGAGAGACCCAGTACTTC.

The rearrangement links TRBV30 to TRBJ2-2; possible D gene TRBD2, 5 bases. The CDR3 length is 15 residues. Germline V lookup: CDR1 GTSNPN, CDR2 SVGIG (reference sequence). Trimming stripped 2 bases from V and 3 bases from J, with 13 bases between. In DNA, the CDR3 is TGTGCCTGGAGTCCCGCGGGTAAGGACACCGGGGAGCTGTTTTTT. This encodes CAWSPAGKDTGELFF.

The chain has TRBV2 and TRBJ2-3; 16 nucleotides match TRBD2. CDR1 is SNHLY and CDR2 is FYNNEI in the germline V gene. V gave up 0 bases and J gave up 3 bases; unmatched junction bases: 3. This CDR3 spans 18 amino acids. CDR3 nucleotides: TGTGCCAGCAGTGAAGCGGGACTAGCGGGGGGGCGGACAGATACGCAGTATTTT. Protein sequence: CASSEAGLAGGRTDTQYF.

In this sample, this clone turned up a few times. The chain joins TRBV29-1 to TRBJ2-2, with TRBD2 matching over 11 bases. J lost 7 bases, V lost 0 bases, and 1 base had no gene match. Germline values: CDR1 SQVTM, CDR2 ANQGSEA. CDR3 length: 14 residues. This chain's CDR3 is CSVEDGTSGGELFF. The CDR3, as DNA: TGCAGCGTTGAAGATGGGACTAGCGGCGGGGAGCTGTTTTTT.

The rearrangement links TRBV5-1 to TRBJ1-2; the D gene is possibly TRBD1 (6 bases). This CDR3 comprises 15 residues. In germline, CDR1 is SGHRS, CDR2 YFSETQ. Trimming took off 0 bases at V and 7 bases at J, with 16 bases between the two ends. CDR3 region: CASSLASGDPFGYTF. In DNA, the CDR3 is TGCGCCAGCAGCTTGGCTTCAGGGGACCCTTTTGGCTACACCTTC.

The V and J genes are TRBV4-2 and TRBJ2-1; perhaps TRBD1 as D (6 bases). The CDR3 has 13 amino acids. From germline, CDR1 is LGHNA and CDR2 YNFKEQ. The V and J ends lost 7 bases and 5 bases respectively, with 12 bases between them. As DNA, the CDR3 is TGTGCCAGCACTCAACAGGGAAACAATGAGCAGTTCTTC. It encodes CASTQQGNNEQFF.